These T cell receptor beta chains were read from a single sample in a study of blood T cell repertoires in COVID-19. Produced via immunoSEQ multiplex PCR; TCRdb's table is partial and in-frame only. The sample lists under 250,000 clones; roughly nine tenths were seen once. The material sequenced was peripheral blood. The receptors stem from a man between 60 and 70 years old with COVID-19, enrolled during active disease. Each CDR3 is given with its conserved first and last residue. The D gene is left open where the match is weak. A clone size is listed for some rows: how often the clone was seen (once, few, many), or a class if it is expanded.

v_call	d_call	j_call	clone_size	cdr3_nt	cdr3_aa
TRBV9	TRBD1	TRBJ1-3	.	TGTGCCAGCAGCGTAGAACACAGGGGGGAAGGAAACACCATATATTTT	CASSVEHRGEGNTIYF
TRBV7-9	TRBD1	TRBJ2-1	.	TGTGCCAGCAGTCCTACCGGGACAGGGAATTTCAATGAGCAGTTCTTC	CASSPTGTGNFNEQFF
TRBV2	.	TRBJ1-5	.	TGTGCCAGCAACGACAGATCTAGCAATCAGCCCCAGCATTTT	CASNDRSSNQPQHF
TRBV29-1	.	TRBJ2-7	.	TGCAGCGTTTCCCCCCTCGGGAGCTCGGGCTACGAGCAGTACTTC	CSVSPLGSSGYEQYF
TRBV6-1	TRBD1	TRBJ1-3	.	TGTGCCAGCAGTGATGACAGGGTTGAAAACACCATATATTTT	CASSDDRVENTIYF
TRBV5-4	.	TRBJ1-1	.	TGTGCCAGCAGCTTGGCGGTTCAGGGGAATGAAGCTTTCTTT	CASSLAVQGNEAFF
TRBV4-2	TRBD2	TRBJ2-1	.	TGTGCCAGCAGCCAAGGGCTAGCGGGGGTCTTTGAGCAGTTCTTC	CASSQGLAGVFEQFF
TRBV4-1	.	TRBJ1-6	.	TGCGCCAGCAGCCAAGGCATTGGGAGCTCCTATAATTCACCCCTCCACTTT	CASSQGIGSSYNSPLHF
TRBV11-2	TRBD2	TRBJ2-7	.	TGTGCCAGCAGCTTCCTAGCGGGAGGGCCTGGGTACGAGCAGTACTTC	CASSFLAGGPGYEQYF
TRBV15	TRBD2	TRBJ2-1	.	TGTGCCACCAGCCCGGGACTAGCGGGGGGCAATGAGCAGTTCTTC	CATSPGLAGGNEQFF
TRBV5-1	TRBD1	TRBJ1-6	.	TGCGCCAGCAGCCGGGAGGGGGCGTTAAATAATTCACCCCTCCACTTT	CASSREGALNNSPLHF
TRBV29-1	.	TRBJ1-2	.	TGCAGCGTAGTTACAGGGCTGAACTATGGCTACACCTTC	CSVVTGLNYGYTF
TRBV7-2	.	TRBJ2-1	.	TGTGCCAGCAGCTTAGAGAACAGAATGAATGAGCAGTTCTTC	CASSLENRMNEQFF
TRBV2	.	TRBJ1-2	.	TGTGCCAGCAGTGCGCTTCAGGGGATCTATGGCTACACCTTC	CASSALQGIYGYTF
TRBV10-1	TRBD2	TRBJ2-1	.	TGCGCCAGCAGCCTAGCGGGGGGGGTATCCTACAATGAGCAGTTCTTC	CASSLAGGVSYNEQFF
TRBV5-4	TRBD1	TRBJ2-7	once	TGTGCCAGCAGCAACCGGGACAGGGCCCACGAGCAGTACTTC	CASSNRDRAHEQYF
TRBV7-2	.	TRBJ1-2	.	TGTGCCAGCAGCTTAGGAGGGATGAACTATGGCTACACCTTC	CASSLGGMNYGYTF
TRBV3-1/TRBV3-2	TRBD1	TRBJ1-2	.	TGTGCCAGCAGCCAAGCGGACAGGGCAGGAGGTGGCTACACCTTC	CASSQADRAGGGYTF
TRBV29-1	.	TRBJ1-6	.	TGCAGCGTGGGGGGAAACTATAATTCACCCCTCCACTTT	CSVGGNYNSPLHF
TRBV7-2	.	TRBJ2-1	once	TGTGCCAGCAGCTCTCAGGGGAGTGGTGAGCAGTTCTTC	CASSSQGSGEQFF
TRBV6-1	.	TRBJ2-7	.	TGTGCCAGCAGTGAAGTAGACAGATTGGACGAGCAGTACTTC	CASSEVDRLDEQYF
TRBV6-4	.	TRBJ1-5	.	TGTGCCAGCAGTGACGCCCGCTACAATCAGCCCCAGCATTTT	CASSDARYNQPQHF
TRBV7-2	.	TRBJ1-1	.	TGTGCCAGCAGCCAAAACCCAGGGAACACTGAAGCTTTCTTT	CASSQNPGNTEAFF
TRBV19	.	TRBJ2-1	.	TGTGCCAGTAGTATACCCCACTCCTACGGGGACAATGAGCAGTTCTTC	CASSIPHSYGDNEQFF
TRBV5-1	.	TRBJ1-1	.	TGCGCCAGCAGCTTACAGGGTATAATAGGTTCGGGAACTGAAGCTTTCTTT	CASSLQGIIGSGTEAFF
TRBV6-4	TRBD1	TRBJ2-1	.	TGTGCCAGCAGGCAGGGACAGGGGGCCTACAATGAGCAGTTCTTC	CASRQGQGAYNEQFF
TRBV5-1	.	TRBJ2-1	.	TGCGCCAGCAGCTTGGTCCCTGACAATGAGCAGTTCTTC	CASSLVPDNEQFF
TRBV30	.	TRBJ1-2	.	TGTGCCTGGACCAGAAACTATGGCTACACCTTC	CAWTRNYGYTF
TRBV3-1/TRBV3-2	TRBD1	TRBJ1-3	once	TGTGCCAGCAGCCAAAATAGTAGGGACAGGGTGTATTTT	CASSQNSRDRVYF
TRBV11-1	TRBD1	TRBJ2-7	few	TGTGCCAGCAGTCAGACAGGGTCCTACGAGCAGTACTTC	CASSQTGSYEQYF
TRBV9	TRBD2	TRBJ2-1	.	TGTGCCAGCAGACCCCACGGACTAGCGGGAGAGGACGAGCAGTTCTTC	CASRPHGLAGEDEQFF
TRBV27	TRBD1	TRBJ1-5	.	TGTGCCAGCAGCAATCTACAGGGGGACCAGCCCCAGCATTTT	CASSNLQGDQPQHF
TRBV3-1/TRBV3-2	TRBD1	TRBJ1-1	.	TGTGCCAGCAGCCCCTCGGACAGGGGCGGCACTGAAGCTTTCTTT	CASSPSDRGGTEAFF
TRBV6-5	.	TRBJ1-1	.	TGTGCCAGCAGGCCGGATGGGGCTTACACTGAAGCTTTCTTT	CASRPDGAYTEAFF
TRBV11-2	TRBD2	TRBJ2-2	.	TGTGCCAGCAGCTTAGTTGTAGCGGGAGGGCTAGAAACCGGGGAGCTGTTTTTT	CASSLVVAGGLETGELFF
TRBV2	TRBD2	TRBJ2-7	.	TGTGCCAGCAGTGGACTAGCGGAAAACGAGCAGTACTTC	CASSGLAENEQYF
TRBV19	TRBD2	TRBJ2-5	.	TGTGCCAGTAGTATCGGGAGGGGGAACTGGGAGACCCAGTACTTC	CASSIGRGNWETQYF